The 21 T cell receptor beta chains presented below share a single source sample, sequenced in a study of post-analysis software for immune sequencing data. Regarding the study as a whole: Compared with controls, patients had more of about 5 TRBV segments, including TRBV5-6, TRBV5-1 and TRBV20-1.

Antigen specificity for these receptors is unknown. Unique molecular identifiers tagged the TCR beta cDNA libraries. TCRdb used MiXCR to reprocess the PCR reads, holding one entry per CDR3 protein. The data hold fewer than 600,000 distinct CDR3 sequences, with around 40% observed a single time. The material sequenced was blood. These receptors came from a girl aged 10-17 years with multiple sclerosis.

V gene TRBV4-2 combines with J gene TRBJ2-7; TRBD2 matches 12 bases. The J call is uncertain, as TRBJ2-5 better fits the DNA end. The CDR3 covers 15 residues. Germline V gene data show CDR1 as LGHNA and CDR2 as YNFKEQ. In DNA, the CDR3 is TGTGCCAGCAGCACACTAGCGGGAGGAAGAGAGACCCAGTACTTC. Its protein is CASSTLAGGRETQYF.

A few counts support this clonotype. The V call is TRBV27, the J call TRBJ1-1, with D possibly being TRBD1 (5 bases). V dropped 0 bases and J dropped 1 base, with 9 bases sitting between them. CDR1 and CDR2 from the germline V gene are MNHEY and SMNVEV (reference sequence). The CDR3 length is 15 residues. The CDR3 DNA is TGTGCCAGCAGTTTATCGGCCGGGGGGAACACTGAAGCTTTCTTT. It translates to CASSLSAGGNTEAFF.

This clonotype was observed a few times. The chain links TRBV27 to TRBJ2-3; D may be TRBD1 (5 bases). From germline, CDR1 is MNHEY and CDR2 SMNVEV (reference sequence). The CDR3 consists of 12 residues. V shed 6 bases and J shed 4 bases, with 8 bases lying between them. This chain's CDR3 is CASRYRSDTQYF. DNA of the CDR3: TGTGCCAGCAGGTACAGGTCAGATACGCAGTATTTT.

The chain uses TRBV20-1 and TRBJ1-4; no clear D. The CDR3 runs to 14 residues. The germline gives CDR1 DFQATT, CDR2 SNEGSKA (reference sequence). The V end was cut by 2 bases, the J end by 7 bases, with 14 bases between. The chain's CDR3 is CSARRQAFGEKLFF. The CDR3 coding sequence is TGCAGTGCTAGACGGCAGGCCTTTGGTGAAAAACTGTTTTTT.

V is TRBV3-1 and J is TRBJ2-6; D is possibly TRBD1 (6 bases). The germline V and J ends were trimmed by 5 bases and 2 bases, with 13 bases remaining between them. The CDR3 loop spans 16 amino acids. The germline gives CDR1 LGHDT, CDR2 YNNKEL (reference sequence). The CDR3 is CASSEGPGAGANVLTF. The CDR3 region has the DNA TGTGCCAGCAGCGAAGGCCCAGGGGCTGGGGCCAACGTCCTGACTTTC.

This clonotype turned up a few times. This chain joins TRBV3-1 and TRBJ2-1; the D is unclear. Between the trimmed V and J ends, which lost 8 bases and 0 bases, there was a span of 5 bases. Per germline, CDR1 LGHDT and CDR2 YNNKEL (reference sequence). This CDR3 has 12 residues. CDR3 in DNA: TGTGCCAGCTCGCGCTCCTACAATGAGCAGTTCTTC. This gives the protein CASSRSYNEQFF.

The chain recombines TRBV7-9 with TRBJ2-5; a possible D gene is TRBD1 (6 bases). Germline-derived CDR1 and CDR2 are SEHNR and FQNEAQ (reference sequence). The CDR3 consists of 15 residues. V was shortened by 2 bases and J by 1 base, with 11 bases between the two germline ends. CDR3 in DNA: TGTGCCAGCAGCTTACGGGACATCATCCAAGAGACCCAGTACTTC. Protein sequence: CASSLRDIIQETQYF.

The chain uses TRBV6-5 and TRBJ2-3; possibly TRBD1 or TRBD2 for D (5 bases each). This CDR3 contains 17 residues. CDR1 is MNHEY and CDR2 is SVGAGI in the germline V gene. V was cut by 0 bases and J by 0 bases, with 13 bases left in between. In DNA form, the CDR3 reads TGTGCCAGCAGTTACTCGTTGAGGGACCCCAGCACAGATACGCAGTATTTT. It encodes CASSYSLRDPSTDTQYF.

This clonotype has at least ten counts. The genes are TRBV7-2 and TRBJ2-1; a possible D gene is TRBD1 (6 bases). The CDR3 has 12 residues. Trimming removed 5 bases at V and 7 bases at J, with 9 bases between. Germline lookup yields CDR1 SGHTA and CDR2 FQGNSA. CDR3: CASSRQGNEQFF. For the CDR3, the DNA is TGTGCCAGCAGCCGCCAGGGGAATGAGCAGTTCTTC.

The chain recombines TRBV4-1 with TRBJ2-7, with 7 bases lining up with TRBD2. Germline V gene data show CDR1 as MGHRA and CDR2 as YSYEKL. The ends lost 0 bases at V and 3 bases at J; junction bases unmatched: 5. There are 15 residues in the CDR3. The CDR3 sequence: CASSQERAGVYEQYF. The CDR3, as DNA: TGCGCCAGCAGCCAAGAAAGGGCGGGAGTCTACGAGCAGTACTTC.

This clonotype was seen once. This chain uses TRBV5-1 with TRBJ2-5; 8 nucleotides line up with TRBD2. Losses at the gene ends were 1 base for V and 11 bases for J; bases not matched to a gene: 13. Germline V gene sequence: CDR1 SGHRS, CDR2 YFSETQ. The CDR3 contains 15 residues. CDR3 DNA sequence: TGCGCCAGCAGCTTGAGCGGGATAGCGGGAAATGAGCAGTACTTC. Encoded protein: CASSLSGIAGNEQYF.

The chain is built from TRBV2 and TRBJ1-1, with a possible D match to TRBD1 (5 bases). The germline V gene encodes CDR1 SNHLY and CDR2 FYNNEI. V was clipped by 6 bases and J by 3 bases, with 17 bases between them. The CDR3 is made up of 15 amino acids. The CDR3 DNA is TGTGCCAGCAGCGCTCGCGGGGCGCAGGACACTGAAGCTTTCTTT. Residues: CASSARGAQDTEAFF.

This clonotype was recorded once. J is TRBJ1-5 and V is TRBV6-1; no clear D gene. Trimming removed 7 bases at V and 4 bases at J, with 11 bases between. CDR1 is MNHNS and CDR2 is SASEGT in the germline V gene. The CDR3 has 13 amino acids. The chain's CDR3 is CASKQHLNQPQHF. In DNA form, the CDR3 reads TGTGCCAGCAAGCAACACCTTAATCAGCCCCAGCATTTT.

This clonotype was seen a handful of times. Compared with germline, one end of the junction differs, possibly owing to a read error. The chain has TRBV20-1 and TRBJ2-3; TRBD2 aligns across 9 bases. CDR1 is DFQATT and CDR2 is SNEGSKA in the germline V gene (reference sequence). The CDR3 has 12 residues. CDR3 amino acids: CSSSGITDTQYF. DNA of the CDR3: TGCAGTTCTAGCGGGATCACAGATACGCAGTATTTT.

This clonotype occurred a few times. The rearrangement uses TRBV6-6 and TRBJ1-4; D unclear. The germline V and J ends were trimmed by 2 bases and 5 bases, with 6 bases remaining between them. This CDR3 has 13 residues. Germline CDR1 and CDR2: MNHNY and SVGAGI (reference sequence). The CDR3 reads CASSYVKNEKLFF. CDR3 DNA: TGTGCCAGCAGTTACGTTAAAAATGAAAAACTGTTTTTT.

This clonotype showed up just a few times. V usage is TRBV7-9 and J usage is TRBJ2-4, with TRBD1 matching over 10 bases. Looked up from germline, CDR1 is SEHNR and CDR2 is FQNEAQ (reference sequence). Trimming took 5 bases from V and 8 from J; bases not matched to a gene: 18. The CDR3 totals 18 residues. CDR3 loop: CASSSFRLTGTGVHIQYF. CDR3 DNA sequence: TGTGCCAGCAGCAGCTTTAGATTAACCGGGACAGGGGTGCACATTCAGTACTTC.

This clonotype was detected only a few times. This chain links TRBV4-1 with TRBJ2-5; TRBD1 aligns across 8 bases. Germline CDR1 is MGHRA and CDR2 is YSYEKL. V lost 3 bases, J lost 5 bases, and 5 bases stayed unmatched. There are 14 residues in the CDR3. The chain's CDR3 is CASSHWTGKETQYF. CDR3 coding DNA: TGCGCCAGCAGCCATTGGACAGGGAAGGAGACCCAGTACTTC.

The chain carries TRBV20-1 and TRBJ2-2, with D perhaps matching TRBD2 (6 bases). Germline-derived CDR1 and CDR2 are DFQATT and SNEGSKA (reference sequence). V dropped 3 bases and J dropped 3 bases, with 17 bases sitting between them. The CDR3 is 16 residues long. The CDR3 here is CSASPLPGTYTGELFF. The CDR3 DNA follows: TGCAGTGCTAGCCCCCTCCCCGGGACTTACACCGGGGAGCTGTTTTTT.

The chain combines TRBV5-1 with TRBJ2-7, with 11 bases identical to TRBD2. Germline V lookup: CDR1 SGHRS, CDR2 YFSETQ. The CDR3 totals 17 residues. Unmatched junction bases numbered 12, after V lost 4 bases and J lost 3 bases. CDR3 protein: CASSPLVTSGTNYEQYF. The CDR3 DNA reads TGCGCCAGCAGCCCACTGGTGACTAGCGGGACGAACTACGAGCAGTACTTC.

CDR3 loop: CATSEGGTGELFF. The CDR3 DNA is TGTGCCACCAGCGAGGGGGGGACCGGGGAGCTGTTTTTT. The chain combines TRBV24-1 with TRBJ2-2, with D tentatively TRBD2 (7 bases). V dropped 7 bases and J dropped 5 bases, with 10 bases sitting between them. The CDR3 is 13 residues long. In germline, CDR1 is KGHDR, CDR2 SFDVKD.

The chain uses TRBV11-2 and TRBJ2-5; TRBD2 might be the D (6 bases). CDR1 is SGHAT and CDR2 is FQNNGV in the germline V gene. V was cut by 7 bases and J by 4 bases, with 10 bases left in between. The CDR3 runs to 12 residues. The CDR3 loop reads CASTGGGETQYF. The CDR3 DNA follows: TGTGCCAGCACTGGGGGAGGAGAGACCCAGTACTTC.